The 5 T cell receptor beta chains listed next were all sequenced from one sample in a study of blood T cell repertoires in COVID-19. This table comes from immunoSEQ multiplex PCR, and its TCRdb copy is limited to in-frame clones, with some not included. The sample holds fewer than 200,000 clones; around 83% are singletons and the top ten take approximately 8%. The sequencing input was peripheral blood. The source is a woman in her 70s with COVID-19, enrolled during active disease.

This rearrangement joins TRBV5-4 to TRBJ2-7, with a possible D match to TRBD2 (6 bases). The CDR3 totals 14 residues. The ends were cut back, 3 bases at V and 6 bases at J, with 16 bases in the middle. Germline V gives CDR1 SGHNT, CDR2 YYREEE (reference sequence). CDR3 in amino acids: CASSSGLTPSEQYF. The DNA of the CDR3 is TGTGCCAGCAGCTCGGGACTCACCCCAAGCGAGCAGTACTTC.

V gene TRBV27 combines with J gene TRBJ1-2; D is ambiguous. There are 13 residues in the CDR3. V was trimmed by 3 bases and J by 2 bases, leaving 7 bases between them. Germline V CDR1 and CDR2: MNHEY, SMNVEV (reference sequence). CDR3 sequence: CASSFGENYGYTF. CDR3 bases: TGTGCCAGCAGTTTCGGGGAGAACTATGGCTACACCTTC.

V gene TRBV5-1 combines with J gene TRBJ2-7; possible D gene TRBD2, 6 bases. Trimming stripped 0 bases from V and 2 bases from J, with 15 bases between. Per germline, CDR1 SGHRS and CDR2 YFSETQ. The CDR3 totals 16 residues. In DNA form, the CDR3 reads TGCGCCAGCAGCTTGGGACGGGAGAGAAGGACCTACGAGCAGTACTTC. Its protein product is CASSLGRERRTYEQYF.

The chain employs TRBV6-1 and TRBJ1-5; unclear D gene. This CDR3 contains 13 residues. Germline V gene sequence: CDR1 MNHNS, CDR2 SASEGT. The ends were cut back, 1 base at V and 4 bases at J, with 5 bases in the middle. The CDR3 is CASSEGLNQPQHF. The CDR3 coding sequence is TGTGCCAGCAGTGAAGGACTGAATCAGCCCCAGCATTTT.

CDR3 residues: CASSTRRQDRTSGMAETQYF. Here the CDR3 DNA reads TGTGCCAGCAGTACCCGACGGCAAGATAGGACTAGCGGTATGGCAGAGACCCAGTACTTC. The rearrangement links TRBV28 to TRBJ2-5; 10 nucleotides align to TRBD2. This CDR3 contains 20 residues. Trimming removed 5 bases from V and 4 bases from J; junction bases left unmatched: 22. Per germline, CDR1 MDHEN and CDR2 SYDVKM.